This T cell receptor (beta chain) was documented in a study of shared clonotypes between healthy human individuals. Assay runs were performed at deep level. In the authors' workflow: ImmunoSEQ junction-only sequences lacked quality scores, so their filtering differed. Clones were sequenced by immunoSEQ multiplex PCR, and TCRdb holds only the in-frame ones, with some missing. Clone size and V and J calls were adopted from that table, with D and trimming inferred from the DNA. The sample yields hundreds of thousands of clones, roughly 95% seen once. CDR3 size: 11 residues. The germline V gene encodes CDR1 MNHEY and CDR2 SMNVEV (reference sequence). Trimming shortened V by 6 bases and J by 6 bases, and 8 bases separated the two germline ends. With respect to this clone: As yet, its antigen is unknown.

Naive CD8 cells lacked CD45RO, underwent positive selection for CCR7 and left out terminally differentiated effector memory CD45RA+ cells. Adults of Caucasian background living in Nashville, Tennessee made up all donors. Study conclusions and caveats: Though the depth was large, rarefaction showed that sorted-subset sequencing was incomplete.

This receptor was identified in a woman younger than 45 in good health. Sequenced: naive CD8+ T cells sorted from blood. The gene calls are TRBV27 and TRBJ1-1, with D unresolved. CDR3 in amino acids: CASRSVAEAFF. The CDR3 nucleotides are TGTGCCAGCAGGAGTGTCGCTGAAGCTTTCTTT.